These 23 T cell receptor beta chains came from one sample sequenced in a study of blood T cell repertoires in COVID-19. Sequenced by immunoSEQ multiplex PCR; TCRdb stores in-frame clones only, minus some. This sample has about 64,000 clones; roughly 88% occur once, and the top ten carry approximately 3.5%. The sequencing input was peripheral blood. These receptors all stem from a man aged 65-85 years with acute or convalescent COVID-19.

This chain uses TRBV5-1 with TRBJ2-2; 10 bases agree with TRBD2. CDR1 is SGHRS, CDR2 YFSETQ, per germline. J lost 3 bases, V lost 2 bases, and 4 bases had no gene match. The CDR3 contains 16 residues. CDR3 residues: CASSFALAGHTGELFF. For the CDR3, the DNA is TGCGCCAGCAGCTTTGCACTAGCGGGGCACACCGGGGAGCTGTTTTTT.

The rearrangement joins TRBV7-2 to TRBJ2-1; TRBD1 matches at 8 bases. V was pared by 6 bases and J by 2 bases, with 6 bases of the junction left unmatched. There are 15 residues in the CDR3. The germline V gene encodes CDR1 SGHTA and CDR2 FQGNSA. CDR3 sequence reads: CASRKDRAAYNEQFF. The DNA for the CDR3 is TGTGCCAGCAGAAAGGACAGGGCGGCCTACAATGAGCAGTTCTTC.

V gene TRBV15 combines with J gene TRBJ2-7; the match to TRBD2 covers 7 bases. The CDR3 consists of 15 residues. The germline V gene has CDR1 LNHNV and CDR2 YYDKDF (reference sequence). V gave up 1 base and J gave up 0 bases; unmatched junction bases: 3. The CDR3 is CATSRGASGSYEQYF. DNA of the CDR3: TGTGCCACCAGCAGAGGCGCTAGCGGCTCCTACGAGCAGTACTTC. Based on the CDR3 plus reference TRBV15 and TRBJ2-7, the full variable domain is DAMVIQNPRYQVTQFGKPVTLSCSQTLNHNVMYWYQQKSSQAPKLLFHYYDKDFNNEADTPDNFQSRRPNTSFCFLDIRSPGLGDTAMYLCATSRGASGSYEQYFGPGTRLTVT.

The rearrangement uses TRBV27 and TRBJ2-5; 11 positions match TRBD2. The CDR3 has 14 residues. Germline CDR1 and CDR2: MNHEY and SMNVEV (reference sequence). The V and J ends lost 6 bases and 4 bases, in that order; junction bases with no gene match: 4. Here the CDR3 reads CASSLAGGLETQYF. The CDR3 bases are TGTGCCAGCAGCCTAGCGGGGGGCCTAGAGACCCAGTACTTC.

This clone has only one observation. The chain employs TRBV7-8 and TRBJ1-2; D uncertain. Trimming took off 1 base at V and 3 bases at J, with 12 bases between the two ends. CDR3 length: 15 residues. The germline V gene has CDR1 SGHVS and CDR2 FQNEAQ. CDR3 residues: CASSLEPGLYYGYTF. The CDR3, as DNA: TGTGCCAGCAGCTTAGAGCCGGGTTTATACTATGGCTACACCTTC. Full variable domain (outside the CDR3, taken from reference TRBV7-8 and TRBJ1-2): GAGVSQSPRYKVAKRGQDVALRCDPISGHVSLFWYQQALGQGPEFLTYFQNEAQLDKSGLPSDRFFAERPEGSVSTLKIQRTQQEDSAVYLCASSLEPGLYYGYTFGSGTRLTVV.

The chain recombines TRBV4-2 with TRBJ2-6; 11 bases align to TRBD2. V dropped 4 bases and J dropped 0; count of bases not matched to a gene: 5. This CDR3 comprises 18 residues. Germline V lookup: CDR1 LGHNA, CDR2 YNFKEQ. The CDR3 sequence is CASSPLGTSGSGANVLTF. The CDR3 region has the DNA TGTGCCAGCAGCCCGCTAGGGACTAGCGGCTCTGGGGCCAACGTCCTGACTTTC.

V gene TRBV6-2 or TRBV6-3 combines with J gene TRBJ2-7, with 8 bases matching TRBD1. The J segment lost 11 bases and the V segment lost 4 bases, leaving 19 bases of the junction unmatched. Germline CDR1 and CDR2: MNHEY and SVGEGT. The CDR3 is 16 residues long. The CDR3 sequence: CASSSPGTGGQGLKYF. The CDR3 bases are TGTGCCAGCAGTTCCCCCGGGACAGGCGGCCAGGGCCTAAAGTACTTC.

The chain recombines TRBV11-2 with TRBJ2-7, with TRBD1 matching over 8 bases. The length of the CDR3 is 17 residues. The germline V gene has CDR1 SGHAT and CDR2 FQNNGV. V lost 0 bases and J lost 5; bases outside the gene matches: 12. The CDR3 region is CASSLDPGSRGRHEQYF. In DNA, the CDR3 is TGTGCCAGCAGCTTAGATCCGGGGAGCAGGGGGCGCCACGAGCAGTACTTC.

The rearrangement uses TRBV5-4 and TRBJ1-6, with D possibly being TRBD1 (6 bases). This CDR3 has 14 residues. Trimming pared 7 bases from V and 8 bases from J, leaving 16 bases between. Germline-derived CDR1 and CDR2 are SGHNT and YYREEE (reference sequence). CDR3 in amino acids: CASAIGGGHSPLHF. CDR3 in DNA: TGTGCCAGCGCGATTGGGGGCGGGCATTCACCCCTCCACTTT.

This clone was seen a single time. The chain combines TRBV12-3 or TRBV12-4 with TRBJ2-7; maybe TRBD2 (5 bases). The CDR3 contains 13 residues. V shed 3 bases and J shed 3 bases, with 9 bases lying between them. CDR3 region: CASSLYGLYEQYF. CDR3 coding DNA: TGTGCCAGCAGTTTGTACGGACTCTACGAGCAGTACTTC.

The CDR3, as DNA: TGTGCCAGCAGCTTTTTACAGGGGAGTGGACCCCTCCACTTT. It encodes CASSFLQGSGPLHF. The chain carries TRBV5-5 and TRBJ1-6, with 7 bases fitting TRBD1. V was pared by 2 bases and J by 12 bases, with 8 bases of the junction left unmatched. The germline gives CDR1 SGHKS, CDR2 YYEKEE (reference sequence). The CDR3 loop spans 14 amino acids.

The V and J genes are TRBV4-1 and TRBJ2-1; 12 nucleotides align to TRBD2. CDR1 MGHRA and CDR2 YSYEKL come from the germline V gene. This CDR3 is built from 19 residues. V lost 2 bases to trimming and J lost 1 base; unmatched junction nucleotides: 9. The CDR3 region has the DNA TGCGCCAGCAGCCAACATGCCGTCGGGACTAGCGGGTCCTACAATGAGCAGTTCTTC. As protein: CASSQHAVGTSGSYNEQFF.

The CDR3 here is CASSPGQGNYGYTF. The CDR3 DNA sequence: TGTGCCAGCTCCCCGGGACAGGGGAACTATGGCTACACCTTC. The V and J genes are TRBV18 and TRBJ1-2; 10 bases map to TRBD1. The CDR3 length is 14 residues. V was pared by 6 bases and J by 2 bases, with 3 bases of the junction left unmatched. Germline CDR1 is KGHSH and CDR2 is LQKENI. Together with reference TRBV18 and TRBJ1-2, the CDR3 gives the full variable domain: NAGVMQNPRHLVRRRGQEARLRCSPMKGHSHVYWYRQLPEEGLKFMVYLQKENIIDESGMPKERFSAEFPKEGPSILRIQQVVRGDSAAYFCASSPGQGNYGYTFGSGTRLTVV.

The CDR3 loop reads CASRSDRGALHTEAFF. The CDR3 DNA sequence: TGTGCCAGCAGATCCGACCGGGGGGCTTTGCACACTGAAGCTTTCTTT. This rearrangement joins TRBV3-1 (or the pseudogene TRBV3-2) to TRBJ1-1, with a weak D call TRBD1 (6 bases). The CDR3 has 16 residues. V was pared by 6 bases and J by 3 bases, with 20 bases between. Germline V lookup: CDR1 LGHDT, CDR2 YNNKEL (reference sequence).

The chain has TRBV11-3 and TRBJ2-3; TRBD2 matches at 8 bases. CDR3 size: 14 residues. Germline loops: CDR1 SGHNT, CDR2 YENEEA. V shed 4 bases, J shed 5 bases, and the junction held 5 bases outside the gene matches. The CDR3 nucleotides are TGTGCCAGCAGCTCCGGGGGGGCCGGAGATACGCAGTATTTT. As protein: CASSSGGAGDTQYF.

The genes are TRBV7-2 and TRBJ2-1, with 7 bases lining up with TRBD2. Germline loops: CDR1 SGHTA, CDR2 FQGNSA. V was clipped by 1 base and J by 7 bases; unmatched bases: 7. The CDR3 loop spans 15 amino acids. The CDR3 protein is CASSLGARGMNEQFF. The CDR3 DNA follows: TGTGCCAGCAGCTTAGGGGCGCGGGGGATGAATGAGCAGTTCTTC.

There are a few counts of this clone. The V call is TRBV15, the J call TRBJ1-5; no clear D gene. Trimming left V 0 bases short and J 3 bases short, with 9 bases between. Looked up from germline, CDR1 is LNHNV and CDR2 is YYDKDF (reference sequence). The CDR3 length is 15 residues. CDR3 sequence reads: CATSRDGQNNQPQHF. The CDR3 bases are TGTGCCACCAGCAGAGATGGGCAGAACAATCAGCCCCAGCATTTT. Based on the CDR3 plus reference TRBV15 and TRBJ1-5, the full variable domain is DAMVIQNPRYQVTQFGKPVTLSCSQTLNHNVMYWYQQKSSQAPKLLFHYYDKDFNNEADTPDNFQSRRPNTSFCFLDIRSPGLGDTAMYLCATSRDGQNNQPQHFGDGTRLSIL.

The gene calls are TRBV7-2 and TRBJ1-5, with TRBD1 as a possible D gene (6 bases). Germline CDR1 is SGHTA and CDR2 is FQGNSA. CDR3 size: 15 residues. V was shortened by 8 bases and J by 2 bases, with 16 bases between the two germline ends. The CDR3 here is CASSYRGGGNQPQHF. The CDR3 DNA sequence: TGTGCCAGCTCGTATCGAGGGGGAGGCAATCAGCCCCAGCATTTT.

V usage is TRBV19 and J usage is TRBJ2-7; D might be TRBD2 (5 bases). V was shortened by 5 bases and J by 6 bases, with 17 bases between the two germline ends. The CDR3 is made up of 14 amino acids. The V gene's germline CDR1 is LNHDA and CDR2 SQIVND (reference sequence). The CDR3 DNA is TGTGCCAGTAGTGAAGGGCCATGGAGCGGCGAGCAGTACTTC. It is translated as CASSEGPWSGEQYF.

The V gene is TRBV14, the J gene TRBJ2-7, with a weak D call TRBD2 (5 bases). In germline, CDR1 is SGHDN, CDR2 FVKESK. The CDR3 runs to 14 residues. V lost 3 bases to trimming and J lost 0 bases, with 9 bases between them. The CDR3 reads CASSQTGSSYEQYF. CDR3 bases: TGTGCCAGCAGCCAGACGGGAAGCTCCTACGAGCAGTACTTC. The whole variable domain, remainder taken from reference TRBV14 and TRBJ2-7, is EAGVTQFPSHSVIEKGQTVTLRCDPISGHDNLYWYRRVMGKEIKFLLHFVKESKQDESGMPNNRFLAERTGGTYSTLKVQPAELEDSGVYFCASSQTGSSYEQYFGPGTRLTVT.

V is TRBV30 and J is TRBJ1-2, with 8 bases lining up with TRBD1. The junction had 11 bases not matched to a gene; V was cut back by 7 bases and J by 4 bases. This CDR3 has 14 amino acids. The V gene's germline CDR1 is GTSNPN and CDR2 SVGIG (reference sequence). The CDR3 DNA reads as TGTGCCTTGGACACTGGGGACAGGTTCTATGGCTACACCTTC. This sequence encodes CALDTGDRFYGYTF.

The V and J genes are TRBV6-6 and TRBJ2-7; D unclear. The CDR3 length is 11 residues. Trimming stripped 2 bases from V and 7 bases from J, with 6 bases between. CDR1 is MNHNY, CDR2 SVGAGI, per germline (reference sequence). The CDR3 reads CASSYDSEQYF. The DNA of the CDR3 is TGTGCCAGCAGTTACGACTCTGAGCAGTACTTC.

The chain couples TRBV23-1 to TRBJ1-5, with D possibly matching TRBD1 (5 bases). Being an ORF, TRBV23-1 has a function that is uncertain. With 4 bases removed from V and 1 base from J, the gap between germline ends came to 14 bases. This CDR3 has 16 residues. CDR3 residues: CASSRSLDKSNQPQHF. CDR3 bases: TGCGCCAGCAGTCGCTCCCTGGACAAGAGCAATCAGCCCCAGCATTTT.